The 18 T cell receptor beta chains below were found in one sample sequenced in a study of breast tumors, draining lymph nodes, adjacent tissues. Axillary draining lymph nodes of breast cancer patients supplied the node samples. TCRdb itself ran the multiplex PCR reads through MiXCR, one entry per CDR3 protein. The sample carries fewer than 250,000 distinct CDR3 sequences, 32% recorded once. Sequencing was performed on axillary lymph node tissue. These receptors were obtained from a female donor with breast cancer. Some clones in this sample may be carry-over from other donors' samples.

Turning to this clonotype: One base away lies a much larger clone, so this may be a sequencing read error. The chain uses TRBV9 and TRBJ1-2; 7 nucleotides align to TRBD1. The CDR3 is made up of 15 amino acids. The germline gives CDR1 SGDLS, CDR2 YYNGEE. CDR3 region: CASSVGGGGSYGSTF. The CDR3, as DNA: TGTGCCAGCAGCGTAGGCGGAGGGGGCAGCTATGGCTCCACCTTC. Full variable domain (remainder filled in from reference TRBV9 and TRBJ1-2): DSGVTQTPKHLITATGQRVTLRCSPRSGDLSVYWYQQSLDQGLQFLIQYYNGEERAKGNILERFSAQQFPDLHSELNLSSLELGDSALYFCASSVGGGGSYGSTFGSGTRLTVV.

The rearrangement joins TRBV6-5 to TRBJ2-2, with D perhaps TRBD2 (5 bases). Trimming pared 2 bases from V and 7 bases from J, leaving 8 bases between. This CDR3 region has 13 residues. Germline lookup yields CDR1 MNHEY and CDR2 SVGAGI. This CDR3 reads CASSYRTSGELFF. The CDR3 nucleotides read TGTGCCAGCAGTTACCGCACTAGCGGGGAGCTGTTTTTT.

The V call is TRBV5-1, the J call TRBJ1-1; D is undetermined. Per germline, CDR1 SGHRS and CDR2 YFSETQ. Trimming cost V 4 bases and J 4 bases, with 11 bases left between them. The CDR3 contains 13 residues. The DNA for the CDR3 is TGCGCCAGCAGCGGGCCGGGTCTCACTGAAGCTTTCTTT. Translated, it gives CASSGPGLTEAFF.

This clonotype has just a few counts. A much larger clone lies a single base off, so this may be a read error. The chain couples TRBV6-6 to TRBJ2-1; 7 nucleotides line up with TRBD2. J was trimmed by 5 bases and V by 5 bases; bases with no gene match: 12. Germline CDR1 and CDR2: MNHNY and SVGAGI (reference sequence). CDR3 length: 16 residues. The CDR3 protein is CASSHPSGDWNNEQFF. In DNA form, the CDR3 reads TGTGCCAGCAGTCACCCAAGCGGGGACTGGAACAATGAGCAGTTCTTC.

The rearrangement joins TRBV6-4 to TRBJ1-5, with D unresolved. V was trimmed by 4 bases and J by 1 base, leaving 8 bases between them. The CDR3 is 14 amino acids. Germline lookup yields CDR1 MRHNA and CDR2 SNTAGT. CDR3 DNA sequence: TGTGCCAGCAGTGGGGAATTCAGCAATCAGCCCCAGCATTTT. This translates into CASSGEFSNQPQHF.

Note on this clonotype: A read error may be the cause here, since a much bigger clone is one base away. V is TRBV7-3 and J is TRBJ2-2; 9 nucleotides agree with TRBD2. CDR3 size: 15 residues. With 2 bases clipped from V and 5 bases from J, the junction kept 3 bases outside the gene matches. Germline V gives CDR1 SGHTA, CDR2 FQGTGA. The CDR3 sequence: CASSLAGGMTGELFF. The CDR3 nucleotides are TGTGCCAGCAGCTTAGCGGGAGGGATGACCGGGGAGCTGTTTTTT.

This clonotype was seen repeatedly, ten times or more. The gene calls are TRBV5-6 and TRBJ2-1; 15 nucleotides match TRBD2. V gave up 4 bases and J gave up 9 bases; unmatched junction bases: 8. The CDR3 runs to 16 residues. Germline V gene lookup returns CDR1 SGHDT and CDR2 YYEEEE. CDR3 amino acids: CASSTGTSGRLGEQFF. In DNA form, the CDR3 reads TGTGCCAGCAGCACCGGGACTAGCGGGAGGTTGGGTGAGCAGTTCTTC.

Ten or more counts support this clonotype. This chain uses TRBV4-1 with TRBJ1-2; D uncertain. Germline assignment: CDR1 MGHRA and CDR2 YSYEKL. Between the trimmed V and J ends, which lost 0 bases and 5 bases, there was a span of 7 bases. The CDR3 extends over 13 amino acids. The CDR3, as DNA: TGCGCCAGCAGCCAAGATGGGTGGTATGGCTACACCTTC. Protein product: CASSQDGWYGYTF.

Many counts were recorded for this clonotype. This chain joins TRBV5-1 and TRBJ2-7, with a possible D match to TRBD1 (6 bases). Germline V lookup: CDR1 SGHRS, CDR2 YFSETQ. This CDR3 is built from 14 residues. Trimming shortened V by 1 base and J by 3 bases, and 11 bases separated the two germline ends. In nucleotides, the CDR3 is TGCGCCAGCAGCTTGTTGGGGGCGGGCTACGAGCAGTACTTC. It encodes CASSLLGAGYEQYF. Full variable domain (remainder filled in from reference TRBV5-1 and TRBJ2-7): KAGVTQTPRYLIKTRGQQVTLSCSPISGHRSVSWYQQTPGQGLQFLFEYFSETQRNKGNFPGRFSGRQFSNSRSEMNVSTLELGDSALYLCASSLLGAGYEQYFGPGTRLTVT.

V gene TRBV5-1 combines with J gene TRBJ1-4, with D tentatively TRBD1 (5 bases). Germline lookup yields CDR1 SGHRS and CDR2 YFSETQ. The CDR3 spans 16 residues. Trimming stripped 4 bases from V and 7 bases from J, with 20 bases between. The CDR3 bases are TGCGCCAGCAGCCCATGGGGAACGCTTGGGGGTGAAAAACTGTTTTTT. Translation gives CASSPWGTLGGEKLFF.

This clonotype was seen many times. The J gene is TRBJ2-1, the V gene TRBV5-1; D perhaps matches TRBD2 (5 bases). The CDR3 extends over 13 amino acids. Germline V lookup: CDR1 SGHRS, CDR2 YFSETQ. V lost 6 bases and J lost 0, with 7 bases in between. The CDR3: CASIGSSYNEQFF. The CDR3 coding sequence is TGCGCCAGCATAGGGAGCTCCTACAATGAGCAGTTCTTC.

This sequence joins TRBV18 and TRBJ1-6, with D maybe TRBD1 (5 bases). Germline V gene lookup returns CDR1 KGHSH and CDR2 LQKENI. V dropped 2 bases and J dropped 10 bases, with 15 bases sitting between them. This CDR3 is 15 amino acids long. For the CDR3, the DNA is TGTGCCAGCTCACCAAAGAGGGGACGAGACTCACCCCTCCACTTT. Its translation: CASSPKRGRDSPLHF.

This clonotype was recorded many times. The genes are TRBV5-1 and TRBJ2-7, with TRBD2 matching over 7 bases. This CDR3 contains 14 residues. Germline trimming cut 2 bases from V and 7 bases from J; bases unmatched to any gene: 9. Germline V gene data show CDR1 as SGHRS and CDR2 as YFSETQ. This CDR3 is CASSFSAGMGEQYF. The CDR3 DNA reads as TGCGCCAGCAGCTTTTCAGCGGGAATGGGGGAGCAGTACTTC.

Concerning this clonotype: Compared with germline, one end of the junction differs, possibly owing to a read error. This chain uses TRBV5-1 with TRBJ1-1, with D unresolved. Germline lookup yields CDR1 SGHRS and CDR2 YFSETQ. The CDR3 is made up of 13 amino acids. CDR3: CASSLEGNTEAFF. The CDR3 coding sequence is TGTGCCAGCAGCTTAGAGGGGAACACTGAAGCTTTCTTT.

To note about this clonotype: Possible read error: a much larger clone is one base away. The chain carries TRBV6-5 and TRBJ2-3, with a possible D match to TRBD2 (6 bases). V dropped 5 bases and J dropped 2 bases, with 14 bases sitting between them. The germline V gene encodes CDR1 MNHEY and CDR2 SVGAGI. The CDR3 has 15 amino acids. DNA of the CDR3: TGTGCCAGCAGTCACGGAGGGCCGGACACAGATACGCAGTATTTT. This sequence encodes CASSHGGPDTDTQYF.

V usage is TRBV11-3 and J usage is TRBJ1-6; D call uncertain. The CDR3 runs to 18 residues. V was cut by 5 bases and J by 4 bases, with 21 bases left in between. CDR1 is SGHNT, CDR2 YENEEA, per germline. CDR3: CASSREKYQELYNSPLHF. For the CDR3, the DNA is TGTGCCAGCAGCCGAGAAAAGTACCAGGAACTTTATAATTCACCCCTCCACTTT.

This clonotype has ten or more counts. The V and J genes are TRBV7-2 and TRBJ2-1; 11 bases agree with TRBD2. The CDR3 is 15 residues long. Germline V gives CDR1 SGHTA, CDR2 FQGNSA. V dropped 6 bases and J dropped 3; count of bases not matched to a gene: 4. CDR3 in amino acids: CASSWGTSGYNEQFF. The CDR3 region has the DNA TGTGCCAGCAGTTGGGGGACTAGCGGCTACAATGAGCAGTTCTTC.

This clonotype came up many times. The CDR3 DNA sequence: TGTGCCAGCAGCGCGAACAGGGGGCGAGGCTACGAGCAGTACTTC. Its protein is CASSANRGRGYEQYF. The chain is built from TRBV9 and TRBJ2-7, with 9 bases lining up with TRBD1. Unmatched junction bases numbered 7, after V lost 3 bases and J lost 3 bases. Germline-derived CDR1 and CDR2 are SGDLS and YYNGEE. This CDR3 has 15 residues.